This T cell receptor beta chain comes out of a study of T cell responses to AZD1222 COVID-19 vaccine. The study, taken as a whole, reports: Seropositive at baseline were only a handful of AZD1222 recipients.

This CDR3 is built from 15 residues. CDR1 and CDR2 from the germline V gene are SGHTA and FQGNSA. Trimming removed 0 bases from V and 4 bases from J, with 12 bases in between. TCRdb's copy holds only in-frame clones and misses some; the assay was immunoSEQ multiplex PCR. Seen here are some 90,000 clones, more than 70% observed once, and the top ten hold 15% to 20%. As to this clone: Its antigen is undetermined.

This sequence was found in an adult in good health. The chain recombines TRBV7-2 with TRBJ1-1; no clear D gene. Sequences were derived from peripheral blood, sampled on day 0 of AZD1222 vaccination. CDR3 protein: CASSLAGGFLTEAFF. Written as DNA, the CDR3 is TGTGCCAGCAGCTTAGCGGGTGGGTTTCTCACTGAAGCTTTCTTT.